The present T cell receptor beta chain was sequenced within a study of tumor and adjacent non-tumor tissue in lung cancer. Study details: Approximately 4 million productive TCRbeta reads were obtained per sample on average.

CDR3 size: 15 residues. Germline assignment: CDR1 MNHNS and CDR2 SASEGT. This sample's RNA came from whole unsorted tissue. Comments on this clonotype: The junction does not match germline at one end; this may be a read error.

A modified ARM-PCR protocol with three rounds of nested PCR amplified TCRbeta. TCRdb re-called the multiplex PCR reads with MiXCR, one entry per CDR3 protein. The sample consists of 75,000 to 100,000 distinct CDR3 sequences, around 64% of them appearing once. The specimen was lung tumor tissue. The clonotype comes from a man aged 55 to 69 with non-small cell lung cancer. The chain employs TRBV6-1 and TRBJ2-1; maybe TRBD1 (5 bases). The CDR3 reads CASCEGALGPQEQFF. DNA of the CDR3: TGTGCCAGCTGTGAAGGGGCTTTGGGGCCACAGGAGCAGTTCTTC.